This is a list of T cell receptor beta chains from one sample in a study of T cells after yellow fever vaccination. TCRdb re-derived calls from the 5' RACE reads in MiXCR, one entry per CDR3 protein. The table has about 140,000 distinct CDR3 sequences, about 6.2% seen once; the top ten hold under 0.7%. Specimen: CD4+ T cells sorted from PBMCs, collected 10 days after the yellow fever booster vaccination. The source of these receptors is a man younger than 45 who received the YFV17D yellow fever vaccine. CDR3s include the opening cysteine and the closing phenylalanine or tryptophan. The D gene is left open where the match is weak. Only some rows state a clone size, as once, few, many or a class for expanded clones.

many,TRBJ2-7,TRBV7-2,TRBD2,CASSLGAGGQYF,TGTGCCAGCAGCTTAGGGGCGGGAGGGCAGTACTTC
few,TRBJ2-7,TRBV12-3/TRBV12-4,NA,CASSLGVFHEQYF,TGTGCCAGCAGTTTGGGTGTTTTCCACGAGCAGTACTTC
many,TRBJ2-3,TRBV20-1,NA,CSARGEGWDTPSTDTQYF,TGCAGTGCTAGAGGGGAGGGGTGGGACACACCTAGCACAGATACGCAGTATTTT
many,TRBJ2-7,TRBV5-1,NA,CASSARGGQPEQYF,TGCGCCAGCAGCGCCAGGGGGGGACAGCCGGAGCAGTACTTC
few,TRBJ2-5,TRBV25-1,NA,CASSAGGAGETQYF,TGTGCCAGCAGTGCAGGGGGGGCGGGGGAGACCCAGTACTTC
many,TRBJ1-2,TRBV12-3/TRBV12-4,NA,CASSLGYRVSYGYTF,TGTGCCAGCAGTTTGGGGTACAGGGTGAGCTATGGCTACACCTTC
many,TRBJ2-7,TRBV9,TRBD2,CASSALAGSSYEQYF,TGTGCCAGCAGCGCACTAGCGGGTAGCTCCTACGAGCAGTACTTC
NA,TRBJ2-3,TRBV5-1,NA,CASSLIVLETDTQYF,TGCGCCAGCAGCTTGATCGTCTTGGAGACAGATACGCAGTATTTT
many,TRBJ2-3,TRBV5-1,NA,CASSLQDTDTQYF,TGCGCCAGCAGCTTGCAGGACACAGATACGCAGTATTTT
many,TRBJ2-7,TRBV5-1,TRBD1,CASSLEGQGYEQYF,TGCGCCAGCAGCTTGGAGGGACAGGGCTACGAGCAGTACTTC
few,TRBJ2-3,TRBV20-1,TRBD2,CCARASGSGRPPDTQYF,TGCTGTGCTAGAGCTAGCGGGAGCGGCCGTCCCCCAGATACGCAGTATTTT
many,TRBJ2-7,TRBV7-8,TRBD2,CASSHSSGRAYEQYF,TGTGCCAGCAGCCACTCTAGCGGGAGAGCCTACGAGCAGTACTTC
many,TRBJ1-1,TRBV10-2,TRBD1,CASSTQGATEAFF,TGCGCCAGTAGCACCCAGGGGGCCACTGAAGCTTTCTTT
NA,TRBJ2-3,TRBV7-8,NA,CASSPIGGVVDTQYF,TGTGCCAGCAGCCCCATAGGGGGGGTTGTAGATACGCAGTATTTT
many,TRBJ2-7,TRBV2,TRBD2,CASSVTSGSRYEQYF,TGTGCCAGCAGTGTGACTAGCGGGAGTCGCTACGAGCAGTACTTC
many,TRBJ2-3,TRBV7-9,TRBD1,CASSPGGPSTDTQYF,TGTGCCAGCAGCCCAGGGGGCCCGAGCACAGATACGCAGTATTTT
many,TRBJ1-5,TRBV29-1,NA,CSVGPDGDNQPQHF,TGCAGCGTTGGGCCTGACGGAGACAATCAGCCCCAGCATTTT
many,TRBJ2-3,TRBV29-1,TRBD1,CSVEEYRGADTQYF,TGCAGCGTTGAAGAGTACAGGGGGGCAGATACGCAGTATTTT
many,TRBJ2-2,TRBV28,NA,CASSFFSGELFF,TGTGCCAGCAGTTTTTTTAGCGGGGAGCTGTTTTTT
NA,TRBJ1-5,TRBV28,NA,CASSRSWDITQHF,TGTGCCAGCAGCCGGAGCTGGGACATTACCCAGCATTTT
many,TRBJ2-7,TRBV7-2,TRBD2,CASSRTSSYEQYF,TGTGCCAGCAGTAGGACTAGTTCCTACGAGCAGTACTTC
NA,TRBJ1-5,TRBV12-3/TRBV12-4,NA,CASSLTGNSNQPQHF,TGTGCCAGCAGTCTCACAGGGAATAGCAATCAGCCCCAGCATTTT
many,TRBJ2-1,TRBV29-1,NA,CSVEHQRDNEQFF,TGCAGCGTTGAACACCAACGCGACAATGAGCAGTTCTTC
few,TRBJ2-5,TRBV5-1,NA,CASSVQESETQYF,TGCGCCAGCAGCGTGCAGGAATCCGAGACCCAGTACTTC
many,TRBJ1-5,TRBV18,NA,CASSPDSGNQPQHF,TGTGCCAGCTCACCAGACTCAGGGAATCAGCCCCAGCATTTT
NA,TRBJ2-2,TRBV5-8,NA,CASSKLLGGELFF,TGTGCCAGCAGCAAGCTCTTAGGCGGGGAGCTGTTTTTT
many,TRBJ2-3,TRBV5-1,NA,CASSFPTGTPSDTQYF,TGCGCCAGCAGCTTCCCTACGGGGACCCCCTCAGATACGCAGTATTTT
many,TRBJ1-1,TRBV21-1,NA,CATGTGAFSEAFF,TGTGCCACAGGGACAGGGGCTTTTTCTGAAGCTTTCTTT
NA,TRBJ2-7,TRBV21-1,NA,CASSRQGIRRRNGEQYF,TGTGCCAGCAGCAGGCAGGGAATACGGCGGAGAAATGGCGAGCAGTACTTC
many,TRBJ2-5,TRBV5-8,NA,CASSSSQETQYF,TGTGCCAGCAGCTCAAGTCAAGAGACCCAGTACTTC
many,TRBJ2-2,TRBV12-3/TRBV12-4,TRBD2,CASKRLATGELFF,TGTGCCAGCAAAAGACTAGCGACCGGGGAGCTGTTTTTT
many,TRBJ2-7,TRBV7-6,TRBD1,CASSSEDRAGYEQYF,TGTGCCAGCAGCTCGGAGGACAGGGCCGGCTACGAGCAGTACTTC
NA,TRBJ2-7,TRBV7-2,TRBD2,CASSPTGRVSYEQYF,TGTGCCAGCAGTCCCACCGGGAGGGTCTCCTACGAGCAGTACTTC
many,TRBJ1-1,TRBV12-3/TRBV12-4,NA,CASSLGGVGTEAFF,TGTGCCAGCAGTTTAGGGGGGGTAGGCACTGAAGCTTTCTTT
NA,TRBJ2-7,TRBV5-4,TRBD2,CASSSGSVVGGRASYEQYF,TGTGCCAGCAGCTCTGGGTCCGTGGTCGGCGGGAGGGCCTCCTACGAGCAGTACTTC
many,TRBJ2-1,TRBV15,TRBD2,CATRASGRGGEQFF,TGTGCCACCAGGGCTAGCGGGAGAGGTGGTGAGCAGTTCTTC
many,TRBJ2-1,TRBV15,NA,CATSSFRGEQFF,TGTGCCACCAGCAGTTTCAGAGGTGAGCAGTTCTTC
NA,TRBJ2-1,TRBV6-1,TRBD2,CATKGTSGSGEQFF,TGTGCCACCAAAGGGACTAGCGGGAGTGGTGAGCAGTTCTTC
many,TRBJ2-5,TRBV7-2,TRBD2,CASSILLAGGETQYF,TGTGCCAGCAGCATTCTCCTAGCGGGAGGAGAGACCCAGTACTTC
many,TRBJ2-7,TRBV29-1,NA,CSVGVRSYEQYF,TGCAGCGTTGGGGTGCGTTCCTACGAGCAGTACTTC
many,TRBJ1-1,TRBV29-1,NA,CSGTENTEAFF,TGCAGCGGGACCGAGAACACTGAAGCTTTCTTT
many,TRBJ1-1,TRBV5-1,NA,CASSSRVSRTEAFF,TGCGCCAGCAGCTCCAGGGTGTCTCGAACTGAAGCTTTCTTT
many,TRBJ2-7,TRBV28,NA,CASSFYQYEQYF,TGTGCCAGCAGTTTCTACCAGTACGAGCAGTACTTC
many,TRBJ2-7,TRBV4-2,TRBD2,CASSQGTSGYEQYF,TGTGCCAGCAGCCAAGGCACTAGCGGGTACGAGCAGTACTTC
many,TRBJ2-7,TRBV12-3/TRBV12-4,NA,CASSFWRNYEQYF,TGTGCCAGCAGTTTCTGGCGGAACTACGAGCAGTACTTC
many,TRBJ2-3,TRBV19,NA,CASSMTPADTQYF,TGTGCCAGTAGTATGACTCCTGCGGATACGCAGTATTTT
many,TRBJ1-2,TRBV3-1,NA,CASSRNTGTANYGYTF,TGTGCCAGCAGCCGAAATACAGGGACCGCAAACTATGGCTACACCTTC
NA,TRBJ2-7,TRBV29-1,NA,CSGWGPFYEQYF,TGCAGCGGCTGGGGACCTTTCTACGAGCAGTACTTC